Detailed here is one T cell receptor (beta chain). V was pared by 5 bases and J by 5 bases, with 14 bases of the junction left unmatched. CDR3 size: 16 residues. Germline CDR1 and CDR2: LGHDT and YNNKEL (reference sequence). The sample comes from a study of blood T cell repertoires in COVID-19. Overall study: From the United States, Italy and Spain came samples of acute and convalescent COVID-19. Sources were T cells, B-cell-depleted T cells, or PBMCs; the material itself was cDNA or gDNA.

In the original processing: Estimation of nucleated cell counts was performed using reference gene primer amplification. Sequencing used immunoSEQ multiplex PCR; TCRdb keeps in-frame clones, though not all of them. V and J calls and clone size are as listed in that table; D and trimming were resolved from the DNA. The sample has 250,000 to 350,000 clones, around 87% seen once. The chain joins TRBV3-1 (or the pseudogene TRBV3-2) to TRBJ2-5; TRBD1 aligns across 7 bases. This clonotype was sampled from a man between 18 and 29 years old with active or convalescent COVID-19. Sequencing was done on a sample of peripheral blood. CDR3 protein: CASSTPQTGWRETQYF. The CDR3 DNA reads as TGTGCCAGCAGCACACCCCAGACAGGGTGGCGGGAGACCCAGTACTTC.